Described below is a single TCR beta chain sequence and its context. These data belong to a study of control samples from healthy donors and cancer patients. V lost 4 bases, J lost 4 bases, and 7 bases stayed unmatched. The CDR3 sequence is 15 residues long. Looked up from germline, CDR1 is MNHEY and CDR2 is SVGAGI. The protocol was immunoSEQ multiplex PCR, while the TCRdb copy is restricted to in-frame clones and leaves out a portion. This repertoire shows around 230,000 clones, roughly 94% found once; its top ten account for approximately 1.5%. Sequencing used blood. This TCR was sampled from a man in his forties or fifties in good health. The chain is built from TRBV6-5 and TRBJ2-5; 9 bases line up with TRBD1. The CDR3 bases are TGTGCCAGCAGTTTCGGACAGGGGCAGGGAGAGACCCAGTACTTC. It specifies CASSFGQGQGETQYF.